Sequencing of this T cell receptor beta chain was carried out in a study of spatial heterogeneity in lung cancer. Broader study findings: Expanded alpha and beta TCR counts within tumors tracked tumor mutation counts.

TCRdb redid the calling of the 5' RACE reads with MiXCR, one entry per CDR3 protein. The table records over 6,000 distinct CDR3 sequences, roughly 14% of them present only once. This CDR3 is 12 amino acids long. Germline V gene data show CDR1 as MNHNY and CDR2 as SVGAGI (reference sequence). Trimming removed 6 bases at V and 6 bases at J, with 12 bases between. Ten or more counts support this clonotype. What it binds is not known. Stated time point: sample taken at primary tumor resection. This TCR was recovered from a male donor with early-stage non-small cell lung cancer. Material: lung tumor tissue, obtained at surgery. The chain recombines TRBV6-6 with TRBJ2-7, with D possibly TRBD1 on 6 matching bases. Written as DNA, the CDR3 is TGTGCCAGCAGCCGACAGGTTGGCGAGCAGTACTTC. Encoded protein: CASSRQVGEQYF.